This T cell receptor beta chain emerged from a study of cytomegalovirus exposure and HLA in healthy donors. The germline CDR1 and CDR2 sequences are SGDLS and YYNGEE. CDR3 length equals 16 residues. Unmatched junction bases numbered 8, after V lost 4 bases and J lost 1 base. Amplification used 60 Vbeta primers and 13 Jbeta primers. Measured with immunoSEQ multiplex PCR; TCRdb has only the in-frame clones, and not every one. The repertoire consists of around 130,000 clones, with 73% occurring once and the leading ten covering approximately 2.1%. The receptor was derived from a woman in her thirties or forties in good health and CMV-seropositive. This chain uses TRBV9 with TRBJ1-1; 9 nucleotides agree with TRBD1. Sequenced input: PBMCs. CDR3 nucleotides: TGTGCCAGCAGCATTACAGGGGGCTTATCGAACACTGAAGCTTTCTTT. It encodes CASSITGGLSNTEAFF.